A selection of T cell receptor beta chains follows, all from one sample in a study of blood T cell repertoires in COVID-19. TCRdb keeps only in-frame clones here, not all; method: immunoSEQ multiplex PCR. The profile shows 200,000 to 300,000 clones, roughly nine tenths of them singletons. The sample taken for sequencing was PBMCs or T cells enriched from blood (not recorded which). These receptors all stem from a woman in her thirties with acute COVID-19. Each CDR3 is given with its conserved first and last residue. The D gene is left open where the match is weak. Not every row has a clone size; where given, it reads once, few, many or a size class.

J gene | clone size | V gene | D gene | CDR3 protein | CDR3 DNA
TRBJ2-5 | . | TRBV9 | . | CASSVGPIQETQYF | TGTGCCAGCAGCGTTGGGCCCATCCAAGAGACCCAGTACTTC
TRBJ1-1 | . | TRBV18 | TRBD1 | CASSPGQGAFF | TGTGCCAGCTCACCCGGACAGGGAGCTTTCTTT
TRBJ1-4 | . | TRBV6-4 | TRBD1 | CASSETGENEKLFF | TGTGCCAGCAGTGAAACAGGGGAGAATGAAAAACTGTTTTTT
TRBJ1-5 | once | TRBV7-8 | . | CASSSLTAGQPQHF | TGTGCCAGCAGTTCACTGACAGCAGGGCAGCCCCAGCATTTT
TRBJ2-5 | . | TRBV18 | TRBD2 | CASSPTTSGVGKETQYF | TGTGCCAGCTCACCAACGACTAGCGGGGTAGGAAAAGAGACCCAGTACTTC
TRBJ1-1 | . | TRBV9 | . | CASSVAAGALAEAFF | TGTGCCAGCAGCGTAGCGGCGGGGGCGCTGGCTGAAGCTTTCTTT
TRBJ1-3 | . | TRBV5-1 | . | CASSLVNRILSGNTIYF | TGCGCCAGCAGCTTGGTGAATAGAATACTCTCTGGAAACACCATATATTTT
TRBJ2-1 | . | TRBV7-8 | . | CASSLNLVNSYNEQFF | TGTGCCAGCAGCCTAAATCTAGTGAACTCCTACAATGAGCAGTTCTTC
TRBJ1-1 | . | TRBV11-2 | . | CASSSQVEAFF | TGTGCCAGCAGCTCCCAGGTTGAAGCTTTCTTT
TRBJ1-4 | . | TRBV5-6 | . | CASSFQGLTNEKLFF | TGTGCCAGCAGCTTCCAGGGTTTAACTAATGAAAAACTGTTTTTT
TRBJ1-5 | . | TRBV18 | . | CASSPPGEPQHF | TGTGCCAGCTCACCACCCGGGGAGCCCCAGCATTTT
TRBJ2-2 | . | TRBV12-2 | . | CASRPSTSGGAGTGELFF | TGTGCAAGTCGACCATCGACTAGCGGGGGGGCCGGGACCGGGGAGCTGTTTTTT
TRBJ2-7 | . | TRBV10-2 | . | CASSERYGRGYEQYF | TGCGCCAGCAGTGAGAGGTATGGCAGGGGCTACGAGCAGTACTTC
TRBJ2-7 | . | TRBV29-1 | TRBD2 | CSVVIRGVEQYF | TGCAGCGTTGTTATTCGGGGGGTGGAGCAGTACTTC
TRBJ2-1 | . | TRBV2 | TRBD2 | CASRMTSGGLNEQFF | TGTGCCAGCAGAATGACTAGCGGGGGCCTCAATGAGCAGTTCTTC
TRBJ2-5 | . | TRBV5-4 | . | CASSLWSEETQYF | TGTGCCAGCAGCTTGTGGTCAGAAGAGACCCAGTACTTC
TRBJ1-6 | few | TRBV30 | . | CAWRALLAPSYNSPLHF | TGTGCCTGGAGGGCCCTTCTGGCCCCGTCCTATAATTCACCCCTCCACTTT
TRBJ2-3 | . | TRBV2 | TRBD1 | CASSGDRGYTDTQYF | TGTGCCAGCAGTGGCGACAGGGGCTACACAGATACGCAGTATTTT
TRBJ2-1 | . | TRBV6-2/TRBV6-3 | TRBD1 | CASSWGQGNEQFF | TGTGCCAGCAGTTGGGGACAGGGGAATGAGCAGTTCTTC
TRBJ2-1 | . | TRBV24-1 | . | CATSDLSNRGGNEQFF | TGTGCCACCAGTGATTTGAGCAACAGGGGAGGCAATGAGCAGTTCTTC
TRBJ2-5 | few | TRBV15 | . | CATSRDMGAGDQETQYF | TGTGCCACCAGCAGAGACATGGGGGCCGGGGACCAAGAGACCCAGTACTTC
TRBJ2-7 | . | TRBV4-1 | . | CASSQDQGKTAGSSYEQYF | TGCGCCAGCAGCCAAGATCAAGGGAAAACGGCGGGGAGCTCCTACGAGCAGTACTTC
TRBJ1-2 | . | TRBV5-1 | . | CASSLGQALYGYTF | TGCGCCAGCAGCTTGGGACAGGCTCTCTATGGCTACACCTTC
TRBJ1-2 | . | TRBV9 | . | CASSAGGQLRYGYTF | TGTGCCAGCAGCGCGGGGGGGCAACTACGCTATGGCTACACCTTC
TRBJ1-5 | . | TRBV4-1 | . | CASSLGNRPQHF | TGCGCCAGCAGCCTCGGGAATCGGCCCCAGCATTTT
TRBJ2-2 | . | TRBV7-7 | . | CASSLVAGMNTGELFF | TGTGCCAGCAGCTTAGTGGCGGGGATGAACACCGGGGAGCTGTTTTTT
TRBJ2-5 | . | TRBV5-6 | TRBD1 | CASSLRTGVQETQYF | TGTGCCAGCAGCCTTCGGACAGGGGTCCAAGAGACCCAGTACTTC